The 30 T cell receptor beta chains reported below all come from one sample, sequenced in a study of CD8 T cells in ankylosing spondylitis. TCRdb analysed the 5' RACE reads with MiXCR anew, one entry per CDR3 protein. The sample includes roughly 150,000 distinct CDR3 sequences, 30% to 35% of them seen just once. Sequencing was carried out using synovial fluid, either unsorted or a sorted T cell fraction (not recorded which). All receptors come from a male donor with ankylosing spondylitis.

The rearrangement joins TRBV15 to TRBJ1-4, with a possible D match to TRBD1 (5 bases). The CDR3 covers 16 residues. V dropped 3 bases and J dropped 4 bases, with 15 bases sitting between them. Germline values: CDR1 LNHNV, CDR2 YYDKDF (reference sequence). CDR3 bases: TGTGCCACCAGCAGCGGGTCGGGGCGGAATAATGAAAAACTGTTTTTT. Amino acid sequence: CATSSGSGRNNEKLFF.

The V gene is TRBV7-9, the J gene TRBJ2-2; TRBD1 matches at 9 bases. The length of the CDR3 is 16 residues. Germline V gene data show CDR1 as SEHNR and CDR2 as FQNEAQ (reference sequence). V lost 4 bases, J lost 1 base, and 4 bases stayed unmatched. The CDR3 loop is CASSSGTGRNTGELFF. As DNA, the CDR3 is TGTGCCAGCAGCTCGGGGACAGGGCGGAACACCGGGGAGCTGTTTTTT.

The chain links TRBV3-1 to TRBJ2-2; 9 nucleotides line up with TRBD2. The CDR3 runs to 16 residues. The trim removed 4 bases at V and 5 bases at J, leaving 8 bases unmatched. Germline V CDR1 and CDR2: LGHDT, YNNKEL (reference sequence). CDR3 amino acids: CASSRASGIATGELFF. The CDR3 bases are TGTGCCAGCAGCCGGGCTAGCGGGATCGCGACCGGGGAGCTGTTTTTT.

This clonotype came up once. This sequence joins TRBV20-1 and TRBJ1-5, with 7 nucleotides matching TRBD1. Losses at the gene ends were 3 bases for V and 2 bases for J; bases not matched to a gene: 4. The germline gives CDR1 DFQATT, CDR2 SNEGSKA (reference sequence). The CDR3 loop spans 14 amino acids. CDR3: CSASRQGRNQPQHF. The CDR3 DNA reads as TGCAGTGCTAGCAGACAGGGACGCAATCAGCCCCAGCATTTT.

The chain employs TRBV20-1 and TRBJ1-2; D is possibly TRBD1 (5 bases). The CDR3 totals 11 residues. Germline-derived CDR1 and CDR2 are DFQATT and SNEGSKA (reference sequence). V lost 3 bases and J 7 bases, leaving 9 bases between the germline ends. Here the CDR3 reads CSASRGFGYTF. The CDR3 region has the DNA TGCAGTGCTAGTCGGGGCTTTGGCTACACCTTC.

In this sample, this clonotype turned up once. The V and J genes are TRBV6-1 and TRBJ2-4; D is perhaps TRBD1 (5 bases). This CDR3 contains 15 residues. Per the germline V gene, CDR1 is MNHNS and CDR2 is SASEGT. With 6 bases removed from V and 5 bases from J, the gap between germline ends came to 17 bases. The CDR3 coding sequence is TGTGCCAGCAGCAACAGGTTTGAAGTTCAAAACATTCAGTACTTC. This sequence encodes CASSNRFEVQNIQYF.

This chain links TRBV24-1 with TRBJ2-3, with D uncertain. The V end was cut by 10 bases, the J end by 6 bases, with 10 bases between. CDR1 KGHDR and CDR2 SFDVKD come from the germline V gene. The CDR3 has 11 residues. The DNA for the CDR3 is TGTGCCACAGGCGACTTCGATACGCAGTATTTT. Its translation: CATGDFDTQYF.

The J gene is TRBJ2-1, the V gene TRBV5-1; 13 nucleotides line up with TRBD2. This CDR3 is built from 18 residues. Germline assignment: CDR1 SGHRS and CDR2 YFSETQ. V gave up 3 bases and J gave up 1 base; unmatched junction bases: 7. CDR3 coding DNA: TGCGCCAGCAGCTCCCGAGGACTAGCGGGGGCGTCCTACAATGAGCAGTTCTTC. This gives the protein CASSSRGLAGASYNEQFF. Looking up the rest from reference TRBV5-1 and TRBJ2-1 gives the full variable domain: KAGVTQTPRYLIKTRGQQVTLSCSPISGHRSVSWYQQTPGQGLQFLFEYFSETQRNKGNFPGRFSGRQFSNSRSEMNVSTLELGDSALYLCASSSRGLAGASYNEQFFGPGTRLTVL.

V gene TRBV7-8 combines with J gene TRBJ2-3; 11 bases agree with TRBD2. V dropped 3 bases and J dropped 5; count of bases not matched to a gene: 1. Germline V gene data show CDR1 as SGHVS and CDR2 as FQNEAQ. The CDR3 has 14 amino acids. CDR3 protein: CASSFSGRGDTQYF. The CDR3 nucleotides are TGTGCCAGCAGCTTTAGCGGGAGGGGAGATACGCAGTATTTT.

This clonotype was seen a few times. The rearrangement links TRBV7-9 to TRBJ2-5; D remains ambiguous. From germline, CDR1 is SEHNR and CDR2 FQNEAQ (reference sequence). This CDR3 has 12 amino acids. Trimming stripped 5 bases from V and 6 bases from J, with 10 bases between. In DNA, the CDR3 is TGTGCCAGCAGCCCAAGTGTACAGACCCAGTACTTC. Protein product: CASSPSVQTQYF.

This clonotype showed up just a few times. The chain couples TRBV6-2 or TRBV6-3 to TRBJ2-7; D remains ambiguous. Per germline, CDR1 MNHEY and CDR2 SVGEGT. Trimming shortened V by 4 bases and J by 0 bases, and 13 bases separated the two germline ends. This CDR3 region has 15 residues. The chain's CDR3 is CASSFHYSGSYEQYF. The DNA of the CDR3 is TGTGCCAGCAGTTTCCATTACTCCGGCTCCTACGAGCAGTACTTC.

The chain combines TRBV20-1 with TRBJ1-1; no reliable D call. Trimming left V 3 bases short and J 11 bases short, with 19 bases between. Germline CDR1 is DFQATT and CDR2 is SNEGSKA (reference sequence). This CDR3 contains 13 residues. DNA of the CDR3: TGCAGTGCTAGTGCCCTTAGACTCGCTAGGGCTTTCTTT. Amino acid sequence: CSASALRLARAFF.

This clonotype was found many times. The gene calls are TRBV5-6 and TRBJ2-1; TRBD1 is a possible D gene (7 bases). Trimming left V 3 bases short and J 7 bases short, with 14 bases between. Germline CDR1 is SGHDT and CDR2 is YYEEEE. There are 14 residues in the CDR3. CDR3 loop: CASSSSSGGNEQFF. The CDR3 DNA follows: TGTGCCAGCAGCTCCAGTTCAGGGGGGAATGAGCAGTTCTTC.

Many counts were recorded for this clonotype. The chain employs TRBV3-1 and TRBJ2-1, with 9 positions matching TRBD1. In germline, CDR1 is LGHDT, CDR2 YNNKEL (reference sequence). The V gene end was trimmed by 5 bases and the J gene end by 1 base; junction bases not matched to a gene: 12. The CDR3 is 18 residues long. The CDR3 sequence is CASSSRDRARGSYNEQFF. In nucleotides, the CDR3 is TGTGCCAGCAGCTCCCGGGACAGGGCCCGAGGGTCCTACAATGAGCAGTTCTTC.

The chain recombines TRBV7-2 with TRBJ2-1; 7 bases are shared with TRBD1. Germline CDR1 reads SGHTA; CDR2 reads FQGNSA. Losses at the gene ends were 4 bases for V and 10 bases for J; bases not matched to a gene: 1. This CDR3 is built from 11 residues. The CDR3 DNA reads as TGTGCCAGCAGCTCCAGGGGGGAGCAGTTCTTC. This translates into CASSSRGEQFF.

The chain is built from TRBV29-1 and TRBJ2-3; 9 bases line up with TRBD2. Germline V gene lookup returns CDR1 SQVTM and CDR2 ANQGSEA. The CDR3 sequence is 14 residues long. The trim removed 7 bases at V and 4 bases at J, leaving 9 bases unmatched. CDR3 DNA sequence: TGCAGCGGGGTAGGAGCGGGAGGACCAGATACGCAGTATTTT. Its protein product is CSGVGAGGPDTQYF.

This clonotype was recorded at least ten times. The rearrangement joins TRBV5-1 to TRBJ2-4; 7 bases agree with TRBD1. CDR3 length: 13 amino acids. Per the germline V gene, CDR1 is SGHRS and CDR2 is YFSETQ. Trimming cost V 3 bases and J 10 bases; bases outside gene matches: 7. CDR3 amino acids: CASSSGTAFIQYF. The CDR3 DNA sequence: TGCGCCAGCAGCTCAGGGACAGCCTTTATTCAGTACTTC.

This clonotype was recorded a few times. This chain links TRBV28 with TRBJ2-5; the match to TRBD1 covers 11 bases. The CDR3 spans 16 residues. With V trimmed by 0 bases and J by 5 bases, 5 bases remained unmatched. Germline CDR1 reads MDHEN; CDR2 reads SYDVKM. The CDR3 nucleotides are TGTGCCAGCAGTTTATGGGGACAGGGGGGGACGGAGACCCAGTACTTC. This sequence encodes CASSLWGQGGTETQYF.

This chain joins TRBV7-2 and TRBJ2-7, with 9 positions matching TRBD2. Germline V gene data show CDR1 as SGHTA and CDR2 as FQGNSA. The CDR3 is made up of 16 amino acids. With 2 bases clipped from V and 6 bases from J, the junction kept 11 bases outside the gene matches. For the CDR3, the DNA is TGTGCCAGCAGCTTAAGCCCGGGACTAGCCTCCGGCGAGCAGTACTTC. As protein: CASSLSPGLASGEQYF.

The J gene is TRBJ1-1, the V gene TRBV11-1, with TRBD1 matching 10 bases. This CDR3 region has 18 residues. Germline CDR1 is SGHAT and CDR2 is FQDESV (reference sequence). The junction had 16 bases not matched to a gene; V was cut back by 4 bases and J by 5 bases. DNA of the CDR3: TGTGCCAGCAGCTCCTATGCCGGGACAGGGGTAAAAAGGACTGAAGCTTTCTTT. Translating it yields CASSSYAGTGVKRTEAFF.

The genes are TRBV28 and TRBJ1-5; 7 bases are a match to TRBD1. There are 14 residues in the CDR3. The V segment lost 7 bases and the J segment 7 bases; nucleotides outside the gene matches: 10. Germline CDR1 MDHEN, CDR2 SYDVKM. The CDR3 DNA sequence: TGTGCCAGCAACCCCGACAGGGTCTTGCAGCCCCAGCATTTT. Its translation: CASNPDRVLQPQHF.

The chain combines TRBV7-9 with TRBJ1-4; D remains unclear. This CDR3 is built from 15 residues. Germline V gives CDR1 SEHNR, CDR2 FQNEAQ (reference sequence). The V gene lost 7 bases and the J gene lost 8 bases, with 20 bases spanning the gap. The CDR3, as DNA: TGTGCCAGCACCCGATACCCCGGGGATACCGAAAAACTGTTTTTT. It is translated as CASTRYPGDTEKLFF.

This clonotype has more than one count but fewer than ten. The chain carries TRBV20-1 and TRBJ1-1; 10 nucleotides match TRBD1. CDR3 length: 16 residues. Germline V gene lookup returns CDR1 DFQATT and CDR2 SNEGSKA (reference sequence). V shed 5 bases, J shed 7 bases, and the junction held 16 bases outside the gene matches. The CDR3 region is CSALLPGQGKFSEAFF. In nucleotides, the CDR3 is TGCAGTGCTTTACTCCCGGGACAGGGGAAGTTTAGTGAAGCTTTCTTT.

This chain's CDR3 is CASSRNRGGPNEKLFF. The CDR3 DNA reads as TGTGCCAGCAGCCGAAACAGGGGGGGACCAAATGAAAAACTGTTTTTT. V and J are TRBV7-9 and TRBJ1-4; 8 bases map to TRBD1. J was trimmed by 5 bases and V by 5 bases; bases with no gene match: 10. The CDR3 is 16 residues long. CDR1 is SEHNR and CDR2 is FQNEAQ in the germline V gene (reference sequence). The full variable domain, with the rest looked up from reference TRBV7-9 and TRBJ1-4, is DTGVSQNPRHKITKRGQNVTFRCDPISEHNRLYWYRQTLGQGPEFLTYFQNEAQLEKSRLLSDRFSAERPKGSFSTLEIQRTEQGDSAMYLCASSRNRGGPNEKLFFGSGTQLSVL.

This clonotype showed up just a few times. This rearrangement joins TRBV21-1 to TRBJ1-6. TRBV21-1 is assigned pseudogene status. CDR3 length: 19 amino acids. The chain's CDR3 is CASSKALVALFSYNSPLHF. The CDR3 DNA is TGTGCCAGCAGCAAAGCCCTGGTCGCGCTGTTCTCCTATAATTCACCCCTCCACTTT.

V usage is TRBV18 and J usage is TRBJ2-3, with TRBD2 matching 7 bases. The CDR3 consists of 15 residues. Trimming removed 3 bases from V and 2 bases from J; junction bases left unmatched: 5. Germline values: CDR1 KGHSH, CDR2 LQKENI. CDR3 amino acids: CASSPKGLNTDTQYF. The CDR3 nucleotides read TGTGCCAGCTCACCCAAGGGACTAAACACAGATACGCAGTATTTT.

This clonotype was seen just once. J is TRBJ2-3 and V is TRBV6-4; TRBD2 might be the D (6 bases). The CDR3 totals 19 residues. The germline CDR1 and CDR2 sequences are MRHNA and SNTAGT. Trimming shortened V by 0 bases and J by 0 bases, and 19 bases separated the two germline ends. CDR3 sequence reads: CASSDSRPRREVSTDTQYF. The DNA for the CDR3 is TGTGCCAGCAGTGACTCGAGACCTAGGAGGGAGGTTAGCACAGATACGCAGTATTTT.

The V gene is TRBV28, the J gene TRBJ1-5; D gene unclear. Deletions cut 3 bases from V and 2 bases from J, with 8 bases between. This CDR3 comprises 14 residues. Germline assignment: CDR1 MDHEN and CDR2 SYDVKM. CDR3 coding DNA: TGTGCCAGCAGTTTTGGAAGTGGCAATCAGCCCCAGCATTTT. Amino acids: CASSFGSGNQPQHF.

The V call is TRBV5-6, the J call TRBJ2-1; D gene uncertain. The V end was cut by 2 bases, the J end by 7 bases, with 7 bases between. The germline gives CDR1 SGHDT, CDR2 YYEEEE. This CDR3 is built from 12 residues. CDR3 protein: CASSFLRNEQFF. CDR3 nucleotide sequence: TGTGCCAGCAGCTTTCTTCGGAATGAGCAGTTCTTC.

This clonotype has more than one count but fewer than ten. The chain links TRBV4-1 to TRBJ1-5, with a weak D call TRBD1 (5 bases). CDR1 and CDR2 from the germline V gene are MGHRA and YSYEKL. V lost 1 base to trimming and J lost 6 bases, with 16 bases between them. The CDR3 is 16 amino acids. This CDR3 is CASSQGGTAVSQPQHF. The DNA of the CDR3 is TGCGCCAGCAGCCAAGGGGGGACGGCGGTAAGTCAGCCCCAGCATTTT.